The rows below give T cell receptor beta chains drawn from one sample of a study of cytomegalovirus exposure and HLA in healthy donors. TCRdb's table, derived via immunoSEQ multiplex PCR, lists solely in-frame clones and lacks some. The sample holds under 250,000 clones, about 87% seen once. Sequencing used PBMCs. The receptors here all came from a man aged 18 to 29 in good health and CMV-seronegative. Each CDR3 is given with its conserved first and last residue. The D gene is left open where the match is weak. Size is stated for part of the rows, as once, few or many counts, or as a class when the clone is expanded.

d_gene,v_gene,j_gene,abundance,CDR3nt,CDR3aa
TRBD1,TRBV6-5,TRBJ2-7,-,TGTGCCAGCAGTTACCGAACCTGGACAGGGGCCTACGAGCAGTACTTC,CASSYRTWTGAYEQYF
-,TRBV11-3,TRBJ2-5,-,TGTGCCAGCAGCTTAGGAACGGGTTTCGCGGAGACCCAGTACTTC,CASSLGTGFAETQYF
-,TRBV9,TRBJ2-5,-,TGTGCCAGCAGCGTAGGGGCGGCAGGGGCCGAGACCCAGTACTTC,CASSVGAAGAETQYF
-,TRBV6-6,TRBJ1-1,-,TGTGCCGGACGTTGGGGCAGCTCGAACACTGAAGCTTTCTTT,CAGRWGSSNTEAFF
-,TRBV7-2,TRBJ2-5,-,TGTGCCAGCAGCTGGACCCTAGGGGCAGAGACCCAGTACTTC,CASSWTLGAETQYF
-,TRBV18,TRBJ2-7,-,TGTGCCAGCTCACCCCCCATTCCCTACGAGCAGTACTTC,CASSPPIPYEQYF
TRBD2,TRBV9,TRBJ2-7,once,TGTGCCAGCAGCCCCCTAGCGGGAGACTACGAGCAGTACTTC,CASSPLAGDYEQYF
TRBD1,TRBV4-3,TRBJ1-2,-,TGCGCCAGCAGCCGAGAGACAGGGTCTAACTATGGCTACACCTTC,CASSRETGSNYGYTF
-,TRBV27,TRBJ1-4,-,TGTGCCAGCAGAGTCCTAGGGGGGGCAACCGGTCAACTGTTTTTT,CASRVLGGATGQLFF
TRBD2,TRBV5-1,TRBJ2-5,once,TGCGCCAGCAGCTTGAAACTAGCGGGTGAGACCCAGTACTTC,CASSLKLAGETQYF
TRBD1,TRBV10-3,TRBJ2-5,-,TGTGCCATCAGTGAGGAGGGGGCCAGTTGGGAGACCCAGTACTTC,CAISEEGASWETQYF
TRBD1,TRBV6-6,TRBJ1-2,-,TGTGCCAGCAGACGCCGACAGGGGGATGGCTACACCTTC,CASRRRQGDGYTF
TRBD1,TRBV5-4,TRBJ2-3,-,TGTGCCAGCAGCTTGTCGGGACAGGACACAGATACGCAGTATTTT,CASSLSGQDTDTQYF
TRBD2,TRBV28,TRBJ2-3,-,TGTGCCAGCAGCCCAGACCGTAGCGGGGGGGCCGTGAATACGCAGTATTTT,CASSPDRSGGAVNTQYF
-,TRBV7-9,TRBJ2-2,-,TGTGCCAGCAGCCCACCCGACAAGCCCCACCGGGAGCTGTTTTTT,CASSPPDKPHRELFF
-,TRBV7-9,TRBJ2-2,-,TGTGCCAGCAGCTCCATCCGGGACACGAACACCGGGGAGCTGTTTTTT,CASSSIRDTNTGELFF
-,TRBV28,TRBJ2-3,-,TGTGCCAGCAACTATTGGGGGCGGATCGTGAGCACAGATACGCAGTATTTT,CASNYWGRIVSTDTQYF
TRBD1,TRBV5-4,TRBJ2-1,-,TGTGCCAGCAGCTTGGGACTGACAGGGGCCTCCAATGAGCAGTTCTTC,CASSLGLTGASNEQFF
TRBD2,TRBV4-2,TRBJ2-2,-,TGTGCCAGCAGCCCCCCTAGCGGGACGAACACCGGGGAGCTGTTTTTT,CASSPPSGTNTGELFF
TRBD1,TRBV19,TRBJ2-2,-,TGTGCCAGTAGTCGCTGGGACAGGGACACCGGGGAGCTGTTTTTT,CASSRWDRDTGELFF
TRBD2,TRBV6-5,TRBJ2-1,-,TGTGCCAGCAGTTACTTGGCTAGCGGGAGCAATGAGCAGTTCTTC,CASSYLASGSNEQFF